This T cell receptor (beta chain) was captured in a study of blood T cell repertoires in COVID-19. Looking at the study overall: The samples span acute and convalescent COVID-19 from the United States, Italy and Spain.

Trimming removed 0 bases at V and 3 bases at J, with 16 bases between. CDR3 length: 16 amino acids. CDR1 and CDR2 (germline): SGDLS, YYNGEE. Only in-frame clones appear in the TCRdb table, and some are missing; sequencing was by immunoSEQ multiplex PCR. Of about 130,000 clones in the sample, around 89% were seen once. This clone has a count of ten or more. V usage is TRBV9 and J usage is TRBJ2-7, with D possibly being TRBD1 (6 bases). The sequenced material came from peripheral blood. The source of this sequence is a man in his fifties with acute or convalescent COVID-19. The CDR3 DNA sequence: TGTGCCAGCAGCGTAGCATCGACAGGTCCTTACTACGAGCAGTACTTC. Its translation is CASSVASTGPYYEQYF.